This T cell receptor (beta chain) was identified in a study of cytomegalovirus exposure and HLA in healthy donors. Study conclusions and caveats: V- and J-gene trimming in TCR beta was tied to a missense DCLRE1C variant by an analysis performed later. What was likely a sequencing artifact was a cluster of highly shared sequence variants. Being productive about 87% or about 30% of the time was typical of most TCR beta V segments in an earlier analysis.

The PCR made use of 60 Vbeta and 13 Jbeta primers. This table comes from immunoSEQ multiplex PCR, and its TCRdb copy is limited to in-frame clones, with some not included. The sample holds roughly 180,000 clones, 80% to 90% seen once. This clone was counted a single time. The target antigen is unknown. The CDR3 is 17 amino acids. Trimming stripped 3 bases from V and 3 bases from J, with 20 bases between. Per the germline V gene, CDR1 is SGDLS and CDR2 is YYNGEE. The chain employs TRBV9 and TRBJ2-3, with a tentative D call TRBD2 (5 bases). The sequenced sample consisted of PBMCs. This clonotype was sampled from a girl aged 10 to 17 in good health and CMV-seropositive. CDR3 nucleotides: TGTGCCAGCAGCGCCCCCCAGTTGGGGAGATTTACAGATACGCAGTATTTT. As protein: CASSAPQLGRFTDTQYF.